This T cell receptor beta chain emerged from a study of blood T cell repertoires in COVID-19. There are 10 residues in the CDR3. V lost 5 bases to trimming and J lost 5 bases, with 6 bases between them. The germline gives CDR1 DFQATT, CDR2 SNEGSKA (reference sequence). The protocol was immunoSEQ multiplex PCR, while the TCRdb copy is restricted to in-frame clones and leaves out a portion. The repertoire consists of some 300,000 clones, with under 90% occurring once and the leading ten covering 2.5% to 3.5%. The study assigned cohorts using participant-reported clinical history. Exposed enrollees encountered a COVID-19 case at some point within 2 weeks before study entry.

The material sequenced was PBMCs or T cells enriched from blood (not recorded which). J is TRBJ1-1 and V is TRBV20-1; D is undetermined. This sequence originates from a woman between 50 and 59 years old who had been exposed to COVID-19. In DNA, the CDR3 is TGCAGTGCTGAGAGAACTGAAGCTTTCTTT. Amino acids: CSAERTEAFF.